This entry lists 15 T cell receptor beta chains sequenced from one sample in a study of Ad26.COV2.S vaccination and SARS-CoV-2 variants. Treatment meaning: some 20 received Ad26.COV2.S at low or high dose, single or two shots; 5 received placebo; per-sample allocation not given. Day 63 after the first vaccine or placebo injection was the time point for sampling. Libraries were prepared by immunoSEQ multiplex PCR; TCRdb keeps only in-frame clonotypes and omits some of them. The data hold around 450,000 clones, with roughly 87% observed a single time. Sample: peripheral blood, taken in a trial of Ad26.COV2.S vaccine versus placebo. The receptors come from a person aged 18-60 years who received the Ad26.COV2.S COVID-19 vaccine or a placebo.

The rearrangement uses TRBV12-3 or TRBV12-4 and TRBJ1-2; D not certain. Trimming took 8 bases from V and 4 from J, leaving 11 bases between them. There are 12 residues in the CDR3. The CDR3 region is CASERVTYGYTF. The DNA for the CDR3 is TGTGCCAGCGAGAGGGTAACCTATGGCTACACCTTC.

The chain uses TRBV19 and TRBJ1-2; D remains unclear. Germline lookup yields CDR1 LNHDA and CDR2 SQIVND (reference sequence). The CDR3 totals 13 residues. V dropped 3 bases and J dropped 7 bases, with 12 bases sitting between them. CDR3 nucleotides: TGTGCCAGTAGTATTTTTCCCCCCCTTGGCTACACCTTC. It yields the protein CASSIFPPLGYTF.

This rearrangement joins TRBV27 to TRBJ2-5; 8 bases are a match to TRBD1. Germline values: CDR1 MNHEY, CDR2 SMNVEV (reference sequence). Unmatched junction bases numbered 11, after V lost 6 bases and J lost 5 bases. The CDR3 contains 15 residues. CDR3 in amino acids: CASRFVPGGEETQYF. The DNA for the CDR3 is TGTGCCAGCAGATTTGTCCCAGGGGGCGAGGAGACCCAGTACTTC.

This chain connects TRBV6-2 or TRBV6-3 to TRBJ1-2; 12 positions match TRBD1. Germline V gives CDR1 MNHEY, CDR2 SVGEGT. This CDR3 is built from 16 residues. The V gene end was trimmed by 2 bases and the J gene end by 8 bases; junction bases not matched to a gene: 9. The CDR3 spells CASSYPPGQGARGYTF. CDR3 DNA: TGTGCCAGCAGTTACCCACCGGGACAGGGGGCAAGAGGCTACACCTTC.

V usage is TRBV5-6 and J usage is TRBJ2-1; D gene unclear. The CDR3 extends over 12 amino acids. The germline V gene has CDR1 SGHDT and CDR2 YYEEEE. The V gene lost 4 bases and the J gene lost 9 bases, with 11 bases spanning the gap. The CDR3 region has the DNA TGTGCCAGCAGCCCCATCCCGGGTGAGCAGTTCTTC. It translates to CASSPIPGEQFF.

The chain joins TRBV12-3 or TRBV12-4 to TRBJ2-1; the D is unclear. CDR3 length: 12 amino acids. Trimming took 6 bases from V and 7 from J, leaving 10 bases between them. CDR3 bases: TGTGCCAGCAGCCTAATTCGGAATGAGCAGTTCTTC. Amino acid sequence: CASSLIRNEQFF.

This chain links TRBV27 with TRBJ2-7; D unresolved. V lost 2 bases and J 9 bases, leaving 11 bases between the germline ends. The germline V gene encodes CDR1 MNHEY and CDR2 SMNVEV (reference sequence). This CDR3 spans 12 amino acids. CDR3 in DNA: TGTGCCAGCAGTTTACCGGGTTTTGGGCAGTACTTC. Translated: CASSLPGFGQYF.

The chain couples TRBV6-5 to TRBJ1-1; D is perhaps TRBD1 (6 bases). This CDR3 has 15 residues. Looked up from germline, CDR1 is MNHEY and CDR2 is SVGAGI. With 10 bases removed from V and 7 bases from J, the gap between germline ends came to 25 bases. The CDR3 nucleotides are TGTGCCACCGTTTACAGGGAGGGCGCCGATATTGAAGCTTTCTTT. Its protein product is CATVYREGADIEAFF.

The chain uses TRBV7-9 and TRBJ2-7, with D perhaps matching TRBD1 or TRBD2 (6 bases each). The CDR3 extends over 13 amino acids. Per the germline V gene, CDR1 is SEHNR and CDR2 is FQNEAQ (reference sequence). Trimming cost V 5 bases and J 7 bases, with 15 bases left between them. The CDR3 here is CASSPGHGGEQYF. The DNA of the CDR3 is TGTGCCAGCAGCCCGGGACACGGAGGGGAGCAGTACTTC.

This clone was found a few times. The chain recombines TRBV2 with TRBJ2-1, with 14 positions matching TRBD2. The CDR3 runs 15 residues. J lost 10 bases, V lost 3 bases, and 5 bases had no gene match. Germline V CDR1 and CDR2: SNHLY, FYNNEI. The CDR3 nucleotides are TGTGCCAGCAGTGATGGACTAGCGGGAGGTGACGAGCAGTTCTTC. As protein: CASSDGLAGGDEQFF.

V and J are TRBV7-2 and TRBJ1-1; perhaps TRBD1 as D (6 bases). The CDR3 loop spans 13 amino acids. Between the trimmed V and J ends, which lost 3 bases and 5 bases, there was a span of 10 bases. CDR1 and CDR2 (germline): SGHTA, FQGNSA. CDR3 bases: TGTGCCAGCAGCTTTAAGGGGGGTACTGAAGCTTTCTTT. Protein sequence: CASSFKGGTEAFF.

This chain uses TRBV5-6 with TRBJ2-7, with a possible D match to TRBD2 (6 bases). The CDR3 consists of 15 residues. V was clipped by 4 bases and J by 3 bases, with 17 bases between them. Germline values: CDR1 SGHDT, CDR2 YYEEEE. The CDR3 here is CASSPAGTYHYEQYF. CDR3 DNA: TGTGCCAGCAGCCCCGCGGGGACGTACCACTACGAGCAGTACTTC.

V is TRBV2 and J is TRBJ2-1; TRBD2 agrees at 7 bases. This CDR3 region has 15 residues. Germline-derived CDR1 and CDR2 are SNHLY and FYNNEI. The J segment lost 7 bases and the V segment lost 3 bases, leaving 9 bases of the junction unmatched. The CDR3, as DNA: TGTGCCAGCAGTGAGGGCAGGGAGGGAAGGAATGAGCAGTTCTTC. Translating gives CASSEGREGRNEQFF.

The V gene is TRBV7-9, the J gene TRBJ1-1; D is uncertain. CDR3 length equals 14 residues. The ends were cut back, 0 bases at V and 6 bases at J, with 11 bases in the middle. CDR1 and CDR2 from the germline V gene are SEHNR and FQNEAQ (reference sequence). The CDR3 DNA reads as TGTGCCAGCAGCTTAGCCGGGAGAATATCTGAAGCTTTCTTT. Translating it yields CASSLAGRISEAFF.

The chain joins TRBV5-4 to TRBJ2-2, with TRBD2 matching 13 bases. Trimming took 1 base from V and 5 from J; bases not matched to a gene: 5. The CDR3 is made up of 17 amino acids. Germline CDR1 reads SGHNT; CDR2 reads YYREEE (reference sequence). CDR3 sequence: CASSLWRTSGRTGELFF. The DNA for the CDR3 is TGTGCCAGCAGCTTGTGGAGGACTAGCGGGAGAACCGGGGAGCTGTTTTTT.